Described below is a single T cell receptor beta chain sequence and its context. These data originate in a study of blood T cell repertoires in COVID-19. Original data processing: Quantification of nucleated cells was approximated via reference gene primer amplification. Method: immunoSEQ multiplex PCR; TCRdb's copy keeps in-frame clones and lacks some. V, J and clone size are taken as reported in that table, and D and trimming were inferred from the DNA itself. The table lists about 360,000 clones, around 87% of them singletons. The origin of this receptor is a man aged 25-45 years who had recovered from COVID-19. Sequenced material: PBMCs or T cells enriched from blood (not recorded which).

The CDR3 protein is CASSTGGLSNTEAFF. CDR3 bases: TGTGCCAGCAGCACAGGGGGACTTTCGAACACTGAAGCTTTCTTT. V usage is TRBV7-2 and J usage is TRBJ1-1, with 8 bases that match TRBD1. The ends lost 5 bases at V and 1 base at J; junction bases unmatched: 6. This CDR3 region has 15 residues. Germline V gene data show CDR1 as SGHTA and CDR2 as FQGNSA. The variable domain in full, completed from reference TRBV7-2 and TRBJ1-1, reads GAGVSQSPSNKVTEKGKDVELRCDPISGHTALYWYRQSLGQGLEFLIYFQGNSAPDKSGLPSDRFSAERTGGSVSTLTIQRTQQEDSAVYLCASSTGGLSNTEAFFGQGTRLTVV.